One sample yielded the 12 T cell receptor beta chains listed below, sequenced in a study of T cell changes during pregnancy in multiple sclerosis. Some clones are missing from TCRdb's copy, which holds only in-frame ones; the method was immunoSEQ multiplex PCR. The sample carries approximately 34,000 clones, about 90% recorded once. This specimen consisted of CD4+ T cells from peripheral blood mononuclear cells, obtained after pregnancy. The source of these receptors is a female donor with multiple sclerosis, enrolled in a pregnancy study.

The V call is TRBV7-2, the J call TRBJ1-5; D might be TRBD1 (5 bases). Germline-derived CDR1 and CDR2 are SGHTA and FQGNSA. This CDR3 has 14 residues. The ends were cut back, 5 bases at V and 4 bases at J, with 12 bases in the middle. The CDR3 region has the DNA TGTGCCAGCAGCCAAAGTGGGGGGAATCAGCCCCAGCATTTT. It specifies CASSQSGGNQPQHF.

The chain recombines TRBV7-8 with TRBJ2-7; D is possibly TRBD2 (5 bases). Germline values: CDR1 SGHVS, CDR2 FQNEAQ. V was pared by 5 bases and J by 0 bases, with 14 bases between. The CDR3 is 15 amino acids. The CDR3 loop is CASSTGIRSSYEQYF. The CDR3 DNA follows: TGTGCCAGCAGCACCGGGATCAGGAGCTCCTACGAGCAGTACTTC.

V is TRBV10-3 and J is TRBJ1-2, with 11 bases identical to TRBD1. CDR3 length: 16 residues. V trimming: 4 bases; J trimming: 3 bases; junction bases outside the gene matches: 7. From germline, CDR1 is ENHRY and CDR2 SYGVKD. The CDR3 DNA is TGTGCCATCAGTGGGCCCCCGGGACAGGGGGACTATGGCTACACCTTC. Translating it yields CAISGPPGQGDYGYTF.

The V call is TRBV2, the J call TRBJ2-4, with 9 bases lining up with TRBD1. The CDR3 totals 20 residues. J was trimmed by 0 bases and V by 6 bases; bases with no gene match: 18. Per germline, CDR1 SNHLY and CDR2 FYNNEI. CDR3 bases: TGTGCCAGCAGCGAAACTCCGGGACAGGGCCTCCCCTCAGCCAAAAACATTCAGTACTTC. Translated, it gives CASSETPGQGLPSAKNIQYF.

The V and J genes are TRBV4-1 and TRBJ1-4; TRBD1 matches 11 bases. This CDR3 contains 20 residues. V trimming: 4 bases; J trimming: 1 base; junction bases outside the gene matches: 14. The germline V gene encodes CDR1 MGHRA and CDR2 YSYEKL. Here the CDR3 reads CASSLQGTGTGGGTNEKLFF. DNA for the CDR3: TGCGCCAGCAGCCTCCAGGGGACCGGGACAGGGGGAGGAACTAATGAAAAACTGTTTTTT.

The rearrangement joins TRBV2 to TRBJ2-2, with D hard to call. Trimming shortened V by 7 bases and J by 0 bases, and 9 bases separated the two germline ends. Germline V gives CDR1 SNHLY, CDR2 FYNNEI. CDR3 length: 14 amino acids. CDR3 in amino acids: CASKGESNTGELFF. As DNA, the CDR3 is TGTGCCAGCAAAGGAGAGTCGAACACCGGGGAGCTGTTTTTT.

The chain joins TRBV19 to TRBJ1-5; D possibly corresponds to TRBD1 (6 bases). The CDR3 has 15 amino acids. Germline loops: CDR1 LNHDA, CDR2 SQIVND (reference sequence). Trimming removed 7 bases at V and 6 bases at J, with 19 bases between. CDR3 coding DNA: TGTGCCAGTACCGCGGGTGTTGGGGGCCGTCAGCCCCAGCATTTT. Residues: CASTAGVGGRQPQHF.

The chain recombines TRBV6-6 with TRBJ1-2, with a weak D call TRBD1 (5 bases). The V end was cut by 6 bases, the J end by 6 bases, with 11 bases between. From germline, CDR1 is MNHNY and CDR2 SVGAGI (reference sequence). This CDR3 spans 12 amino acids. Written as DNA, the CDR3 is TGTGCCAGCAGCTCGCAGGGCGATGGCTACACCTTC. The encoded protein is CASSSQGDGYTF.

In DNA, the CDR3 is TGCGCCAGCAGCTTGGACGCGGGTTATGGCTACACCTTC. Protein: CASSLDAGYGYTF. The chain links TRBV5-1 to TRBJ1-2; D ambiguous. Germline CDR1 is SGHRS and CDR2 is YFSETQ. V was cut by 0 bases and J by 5 bases, with 8 bases left in between. The CDR3 covers 13 residues. Variable domain in full (rest from reference TRBV5-1 and TRBJ1-2): KAGVTQTPRYLIKTRGQQVTLSCSPISGHRSVSWYQQTPGQGLQFLFEYFSETQRNKGNFPGRFSGRQFSNSRSEMNVSTLELGDSALYLCASSLDAGYGYTFGSGTRLTVV.

This chain links TRBV7-8 with TRBJ1-4; 11 positions agree with TRBD1. From germline, CDR1 is SGHVS and CDR2 FQNEAQ. CDR3 size: 16 residues. Losses at the gene ends were 5 bases for V and 8 bases for J; bases not matched to a gene: 10. CDR3 amino acids: CASSPWKRDRGEKLFF. DNA of the CDR3: TGTGCCAGCAGCCCCTGGAAGCGGGACAGGGGGGAAAAACTGTTTTTT.

The chain uses TRBV4-1 and TRBJ2-5; 8 bases align to TRBD2. This CDR3 has 15 amino acids. Germline trimming cut 5 bases from V and 2 bases from J; bases unmatched to any gene: 7. CDR1 and CDR2 (germline): MGHRA, YSYEKL. CDR3 in DNA: TGCGCCAGCAGCTCGGGGAGCGGGGGTCAAGAGACCCAGTACTTC. Protein: CASSSGSGGQETQYF.

Worth noting for this clone: This sample also contains other DNA sequences that code for the same CDR3. This chain links TRBV9 with TRBJ2-7, with TRBD1 matching 9 bases. The germline V gene has CDR1 SGDLS and CDR2 YYNGEE. The CDR3 length is 14 residues. J lost 3 bases, V lost 0 bases, and 1 base had no gene match. The CDR3 DNA is TGTGCCAGCAGCGTAGCGACAGGGGGCTACGAGCAGTACTTC. Translating gives CASSVATGGYEQYF.